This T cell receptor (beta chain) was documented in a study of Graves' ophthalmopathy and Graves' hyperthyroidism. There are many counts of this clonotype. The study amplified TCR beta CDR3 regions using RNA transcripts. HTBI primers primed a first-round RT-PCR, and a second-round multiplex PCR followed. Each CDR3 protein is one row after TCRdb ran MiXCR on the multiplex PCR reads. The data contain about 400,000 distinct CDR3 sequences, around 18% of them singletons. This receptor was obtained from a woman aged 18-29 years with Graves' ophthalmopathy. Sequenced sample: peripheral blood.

CDR3 amino acids: CASWSRRGYTF. CDR3 nucleotides: TGTGCCAGCTGGTCCAGGAGGGGCTACACCTTC. The rearrangement uses TRBV28 and TRBJ1-2; D is undetermined. CDR1 and CDR2 from the germline V gene are MDHEN and SYDVKM. The CDR3 extends over 11 amino acids. Trimming removed 8 bases at V and 8 bases at J, with 12 bases between.